The entry that follows covers one T cell receptor beta chain sequence. Per the study methods: Counts of nucleated cells, estimated from reference gene primer amplification, were obtained. TCRdb's table, derived via immunoSEQ multiplex PCR, lists solely in-frame clones and lacks some. V and J calls and clone size are given by that table; D and trimming were obtained from the DNA. The table records fewer than 250,000 clones, around 90% of them present only once. The sample comes from a study of blood T cell repertoires in COVID-19. For the study at large: Samples of COVID-19 (acute and convalescent) were obtained from the United States, Italy and Spain.

The V and J ends lost 4 bases and 5 bases, in that order; junction bases with no gene match: 3. Germline-derived CDR1 and CDR2 are SGHNT and YYREEE (reference sequence). This CDR3 comprises 13 residues. The V and J genes are TRBV5-4 and TRBJ1-2; 9 positions match TRBD1. The TCR sequence derives from a man aged 55 to 70 who had recovered from COVID-19. The sequencing input was peripheral blood. CDR3 sequence: CASSPDRGYGYTF. The CDR3 DNA reads as TGTGCCAGCAGCCCGGACAGGGGTTATGGCTACACCTTC.